The 5 T cell receptor beta chains below come from one sample, sequenced in a study of cytomegalovirus exposure and HLA in healthy donors. PCR employed 60 Vbeta and 13 Jbeta primers. The data were produced by immunoSEQ multiplex PCR, yet TCRdb's version contains in-frame clones alone and is incomplete. Listed are over 60,000 clones; around 7.5% falls within the top ten. The sequencing sample was made of PBMCs. The origin of the receptors is a female donor in good health and CMV-seropositive.

The CDR3 loop reads CASSLKRERAYEQYF. Here the CDR3 DNA reads TGTGCCAGCAGCCTAAAGCGGGAGAGGGCCTACGAGCAGTACTTC. This sequence joins TRBV5-4 and TRBJ2-7; 8 nucleotides line up with TRBD2. The V gene end was trimmed by 4 bases and the J gene end by 2 bases; junction bases not matched to a gene: 8. Germline CDR1 is SGHNT and CDR2 is YYREEE (reference sequence). The CDR3 runs 15 residues. The entire variable domain, with the rest obtained from reference TRBV5-4 and TRBJ2-7, is as follows: ETGVTQSPTHLIKTRGQQVTLRCSSQSGHNTVSWYQQALGQGPQFIFQYYREEENGRGNFPPRFSGLQFPNYSSELNVNALELDDSALYLCASSLKRERAYEQYFGPGTRLTVT.

The chain couples TRBV18 to TRBJ2-1; maybe TRBD1 (6 bases). The CDR3 extends over 13 amino acids. The germline V and J ends were trimmed by 4 bases and 9 bases, with 13 bases remaining between them. CDR1 KGHSH and CDR2 LQKENI come from the germline V gene. In DNA form, the CDR3 reads TGTGCCAGCTCACAGGGGACACAAGGTGAGCAGTTCTTC. Translating it yields CASSQGTQGEQFF.

The CDR3 reads CASSQTETYGYTF. The CDR3 DNA reads as TGTGCCAGCAGCCAGACGGAGACCTATGGCTACACCTTC. V usage is TRBV7-6 and J usage is TRBJ1-2; D ambiguous. CDR1 and CDR2 from the germline V gene are SGHVS and FNYEAQ. The CDR3 length is 13 residues. The V end was cut by 5 bases, the J end by 4 bases, with 11 bases between.

This chain uses TRBV19 with TRBJ1-1, with D possibly TRBD1 on 6 matching bases. The CDR3 is 14 amino acids. Germline CDR1 is LNHDA and CDR2 is SQIVND (reference sequence). V was trimmed by 5 bases and J by 0 bases, leaving 10 bases between them. The CDR3 loop is CASSLGHLNTEAFF. DNA for the CDR3: TGTGCCAGTAGTCTGGGACACCTGAACACTGAAGCTTTCTTT.

V and J are TRBV2 and TRBJ1-2, with D perhaps matching TRBD1 (6 bases). V was trimmed by 5 bases and J by 3 bases, leaving 19 bases between them. The CDR3 has 16 residues. Germline CDR1 and CDR2: SNHLY and FYNNEI. The CDR3 protein is CASSPIPTGIDYGYTF. The CDR3 region has the DNA TGTGCCAGCAGTCCCATACCAACAGGGATTGACTATGGCTACACCTTC.